This section outlines one T cell receptor (beta chain) sequence together with its context. TCRdb reanalysed the RT-PCR reads using MiXCR and keeps one entry per CDR3 protein. The sample shows 150,000 to 200,000 distinct CDR3 sequences, approximately 24% of them seen only once. These data are taken from a study of patients and donors after allogeneic stem cell transplantation. V dropped 0 bases and J dropped 3 bases, with 21 bases sitting between them. This CDR3 contains 18 residues. Germline assignment: CDR1 MNHEY and CDR2 SVGAGI. This receptor was taken from a human donor who was either an allogeneic HSCT recipient or a stem cell or donor lymphocyte infusion donor (not recorded which). It is not recorded whose cells these are; they may come from a transplant donor. The genes are TRBV6-5 and TRBJ2-7, with a possible D match to TRBD2 (6 bases). The sample consisted of blood, either unsorted or a sorted T cell fraction (not recorded which). CDR3 DNA sequence: TGTGCCAGCAGTTACTCGAGTCTGGGACTCCACGGGGTCTACGAGCAGTACTTC. This sequence encodes CASSYSSLGLHGVYEQYF.